The 26 T cell receptor beta chains given below trace back to one sample, sequenced in a study of blood T cell repertoires in COVID-19. Assay used: immunoSEQ multiplex PCR; TCRdb lists only in-frame clones, some missing. This table has a few hundred thousand clones, about 87% appearing once. The material sequenced was peripheral blood. The receptor source for this set is a woman in her seventies with active or convalescent COVID-19.

The chain combines TRBV7-9 with TRBJ1-4; TRBD1 is a possible D gene (5 bases). In germline, CDR1 is SEHNR, CDR2 FQNEAQ (reference sequence). V lost 4 bases and J lost 7, with 19 bases in between. CDR3 length: 16 amino acids. Here the CDR3 reads CASSSLLTGSGEKLFF. CDR3 coding DNA: TGTGCCAGCAGCTCACTACTAACAGGCTCAGGTGAAAAACTGTTTTTT.

The chain joins TRBV5-1 to TRBJ1-1; no definite D call. This CDR3 has 15 residues. Germline CDR1 SGHRS, CDR2 YFSETQ. Trimming took 0 bases from V and 11 from J, leaving 20 bases between them. The CDR3 DNA follows: TGCGCCAGCAGCTTGGCCCTTCGGGAGGTAAAGTCGGCTTTCTTT. Translating it yields CASSLALREVKSAFF. Full variable domain (rest looked up from reference TRBV5-1 and TRBJ1-1): KAGVTQTPRYLIKTRGQQVTLSCSPISGHRSVSWYQQTPGQGLQFLFEYFSETQRNKGNFPGRFSGRQFSNSRSEMNVSTLELGDSALYLCASSLALREVKSAFFGQGTRLTVV.

The J gene is TRBJ1-4, the V gene TRBV9; 9 bases line up with TRBD1. CDR1 and CDR2 (germline): SGDLS, YYNGEE. This CDR3 comprises 14 residues. The V gene end was trimmed by 3 bases and the J gene end by 7 bases; junction bases not matched to a gene: 4. DNA for the CDR3: TGTGCCAGCAGCGCTGGACAGGGGATTGAAAAACTGTTTTTT. Translating gives CASSAGQGIEKLFF.

The chain employs TRBV7-9 and TRBJ2-1; a weak D match, TRBD1 (5 bases). Germline values: CDR1 SEHNR, CDR2 FQNEAQ (reference sequence). CDR3 length: 13 residues. The V gene lost 5 bases and the J gene lost 4 bases, with 9 bases spanning the gap. The CDR3 is CASSDRQYNEQFF. The CDR3 nucleotides read TGTGCCAGCAGCGACCGACAGTACAATGAGCAGTTCTTC.

This chain connects TRBV19 to TRBJ1-2, with D tentatively TRBD1 (6 bases). V lost 6 bases to trimming and J lost 8 bases, with 16 bases between them. This CDR3 contains 13 residues. Germline V gene sequence: CDR1 LNHDA, CDR2 SQIVND (reference sequence). CDR3 in amino acids: CASRRGHSGGYTF. DNA for the CDR3: TGTGCCAGTAGACGGGGACACTCGGGGGGCTACACCTTC.

The chain is built from TRBV29-1 and TRBJ2-2, with 7 positions matching TRBD1. V was clipped by 8 bases and J by 1 base; unmatched bases: 4. The V gene's germline CDR1 is SQVTM and CDR2 ANQGSEA. The CDR3 totals 13 residues. Here the CDR3 reads CSFYRGNTGELFF. The CDR3 coding sequence is TGCAGCTTTTACAGGGGGAACACCGGGGAGCTGTTTTTT.

The chain couples TRBV20-1 to TRBJ2-5; TRBD1 might be the D (5 bases). Looked up from germline, CDR1 is DFQATT and CDR2 is SNEGSKA (reference sequence). The CDR3 has 11 amino acids. V was shortened by 3 bases and J by 13 bases, with 15 bases between the two germline ends. The CDR3 DNA is TGCAGTGCTAGTTGGGGCCCCCAGCCGTACTTC. Protein sequence: CSASWGPQPYF.

This sequence joins TRBV19 and TRBJ1-1; 9 positions agree with TRBD1. Germline V CDR1 and CDR2: LNHDA, SQIVND (reference sequence). This CDR3 has 16 residues. Trimming cost V 8 bases and J 0 bases; bases outside gene matches: 10. CDR3 DNA sequence: TGTGCCAGTCGTGACAGGGGGGTCGGGATGAACACTGAAGCTTTCTTT. Translation: CASRDRGVGMNTEAFF.

There are a few counts of this clone. CDR3 sequence (DNA): TGTGCCAGCAGCCAACTTTTGACGGGTCTAAACACTGAAGCTTTCTTT. Translation gives CASSQLLTGLNTEAFF. This sequence joins TRBV3-1 (or the pseudogene TRBV3-2) and TRBJ1-1; D gene uncertain. Per the germline V gene, CDR1 is LGHDT and CDR2 is YNNKEL (reference sequence). The V end lost 2 bases, the J end lost 2 bases, and 15 bases lay between the germline ends. This CDR3 has 16 residues.

The chain combines TRBV6-5 with TRBJ2-1, with TRBD2 identical over 10 bases. V gave up 2 bases and J gave up 6 bases; unmatched junction bases: 4. In germline, CDR1 is MNHEY, CDR2 SVGAGI. The CDR3 loop spans 15 amino acids. CDR3: CASSYRTSGANEQFF. The CDR3 DNA reads TGTGCCAGCAGTTACCGTACTAGCGGGGCCAATGAGCAGTTCTTC.

The genes are TRBV5-4 and TRBJ2-5; D might be TRBD1 (5 bases). V lost 1 base and J lost 5, with 9 bases in between. The CDR3 covers 13 residues. Germline lookup yields CDR1 SGHNT and CDR2 YYREEE (reference sequence). CDR3 coding DNA: TGTGCCAGCAGCTTGAGGGCAGGGGAGACCCAGTACTTC. Its translation is CASSLRAGETQYF. Drawing the rest from reference TRBV5-4 and TRBJ2-5, the complete variable domain is ETGVTQSPTHLIKTRGQQVTLRCSSQSGHNTVSWYQQALGQGPQFIFQYYREEENGRGNFPPRFSGLQFPNYSSELNVNALELDDSALYLCASSLRAGETQYFGPGTRLLVL.

This clone was found a few times. CDR3 amino acids: CASSERTGKIHGYTF. The CDR3 bases are TGTGCCAGCAGTGAAAGGACAGGGAAGATCCATGGCTACACCTTC. The chain recombines TRBV6-1 with TRBJ1-2; TRBD1 aligns across 8 bases. The CDR3 runs to 15 residues. Germline trimming cut 2 bases from V and 6 bases from J; bases unmatched to any gene: 8. In germline, CDR1 is MNHNS, CDR2 SASEGT.

Worth noting for this clone: Distinct nucleotide sequences in the sample also encode this CDR3. The V call is TRBV9, the J call TRBJ1-1; D possibly corresponds to TRBD1 (5 bases). This CDR3 is built from 13 residues. The V and J ends lost 0 bases and 4 bases respectively, with 7 bases between them. Germline loops: CDR1 SGDLS, CDR2 YYNGEE. CDR3 sequence (DNA): TGTGCCAGCAGCGTAGGAAGGGGCACTGAAGCTTTCTTT. Protein sequence: CASSVGRGTEAFF.

The DNA of the CDR3 is TGTGCCAGCAGTTTAGGGCTGCGGGGGGGCGGAACAGATACGCAGTATTTT. Translating gives CASSLGLRGGGTDTQYF. The chain carries TRBV27 and TRBJ2-3; 9 nucleotides align to TRBD2. V lost 2 bases, J lost 3 bases, and 9 bases stayed unmatched. Germline CDR1 MNHEY, CDR2 SMNVEV (reference sequence). The CDR3 sequence is 17 residues long.

The V call is TRBV24-1, the J call TRBJ2-1; TRBD1 matches 11 bases. This CDR3 has 17 amino acids. Germline V gene data show CDR1 as KGHDR and CDR2 as SFDVKD. Trimming took 3 bases from V and 2 from J; bases not matched to a gene: 5. This chain's CDR3 is CATSDPWTGGAYNEQFF. The CDR3, as DNA: TGTGCCACCAGTGATCCGTGGACAGGGGGCGCCTACAATGAGCAGTTCTTC.

This clone came up once. This chain links TRBV27 with TRBJ2-2; TRBD2 might be the D (6 bases). Trimming pared 11 bases from V and 4 bases from J, leaving 20 bases between. Germline V gives CDR1 MNHEY, CDR2 SMNVEV (reference sequence). This CDR3 has 15 residues. The CDR3 coding sequence is TGTGCCTCCCGGCCCGTGGGGGGATCCACCGGGGAGCTGTTTTTT. Its protein product is CASRPVGGSTGELFF.

The rearrangement links TRBV2 to TRBJ1-4; D perhaps matches TRBD1 (5 bases). The CDR3 totals 14 residues. Germline V lookup: CDR1 SNHLY, CDR2 FYNNEI. V lost 8 bases, J lost 4 bases, and 14 bases lay in between. CDR3 nucleotide sequence: TGTGCCAGCGATGAGGAGGGACTTAATGAAAAACTGTTTTTT. It specifies CASDEEGLNEKLFF.

V gene TRBV6-4 combines with J gene TRBJ1-6; 9 nucleotides align to TRBD1. The V gene's germline CDR1 is MRHNA and CDR2 SNTAGT. With V trimmed by 3 bases and J by 10 bases, 4 bases remained unmatched. This CDR3 contains 14 residues. CDR3 protein: CASSEGTGLSPLHF. The CDR3, as DNA: TGTGCCAGCAGTGAAGGGACAGGGTTGTCACCCCTCCACTTT.

The rearrangement joins TRBV7-8 to TRBJ1-1; a weak D match, TRBD1 (5 bases). V dropped 5 bases and J dropped 4 bases, with 20 bases sitting between them. Germline CDR1 SGHVS, CDR2 FQNEAQ. This CDR3 is built from 16 residues. CDR3 coding DNA: TGTGCCAGCAGCCCGAGGTTGGGGGGAGGATCCACTGAAGCTTTCTTT. This encodes CASSPRLGGGSTEAFF.

Notes on this clone: The same CDR3 arises from other DNA sequences in this sample as well. This sequence joins TRBV5-1 and TRBJ1-1; D is ambiguous. The ends were cut back, 0 bases at V and 5 bases at J, with 5 bases in the middle. The CDR3 runs to 12 residues. Germline V gene lookup returns CDR1 SGHRS and CDR2 YFSETQ. The CDR3 sequence: CASSLGATEAFF. CDR3 sequence (DNA): TGCGCCAGCAGCTTGGGGGCTACTGAAGCTTTCTTT.

This chain links TRBV5-8 with TRBJ2-5; 9 positions agree with TRBD1. The trim removed 0 bases at V and 4 bases at J, leaving 4 bases unmatched. The CDR3 has 15 amino acids. CDR1 and CDR2 from the germline V gene are SGHTS and YDEGEE. CDR3: CASSLDRGLSETQYF. Here the CDR3 DNA reads TGTGCCAGCAGCTTGGACAGGGGGCTATCAGAGACCCAGTACTTC.

The chain employs TRBV7-6 and TRBJ2-2; TRBD2 agrees at 8 bases. CDR3 length equals 13 residues. V gave up 5 bases and J gave up 6 bases; unmatched junction bases: 2. The V gene's germline CDR1 is SGHVS and CDR2 FNYEAQ. The CDR3 DNA sequence: TGTGCCAGCAGCCGGGAGGGGGCCGGGGAGCTGTTTTTT. Translation: CASSREGAGELFF. Looking up the rest from reference TRBV7-6 and TRBJ2-2 gives the full variable domain: GAGVSQSPRYKVTKRGQDVALRCDPISGHVSLYWYRQALGQGPEFLTYFNYEAQQDKSGLPNDRFSAERPEGSISTLTIQRTEQRDSAMYRCASSREGAGELFFGEGSRLTVL.

This clone was picked up a small number of times. This chain's CDR3 is CASSPTTGAMNTEAFF. DNA of the CDR3: TGTGCCAGCTCACCTACGACAGGGGCCATGAACACTGAAGCTTTCTTT. V gene TRBV18 combines with J gene TRBJ1-1; 8 bases match TRBD1. Germline loops: CDR1 KGHSH, CDR2 LQKENI. This CDR3 spans 16 amino acids. With V trimmed by 3 bases and J by 0 bases, 6 bases remained unmatched.

V gene TRBV10-2 combines with J gene TRBJ1-4; the D gene is possibly TRBD1 (5 bases). CDR1 and CDR2 from the germline V gene are WSHSY and SAAADI. Deletions cut 4 bases from V and 6 bases from J, with 12 bases between. This CDR3 spans 14 amino acids. CDR3 in DNA: TGCGCCAGCAGTGGCGGGACGAGATATGAAAAACTGTTTTTT. It codes for CASSGGTRYEKLFF.

The chain joins TRBV19 to TRBJ1-1, with no clear D. V lost 8 bases and J 2 bases, leaving 15 bases between the germline ends. The CDR3 is 14 amino acids. Per the germline V gene, CDR1 is LNHDA and CDR2 is SQIVND (reference sequence). The CDR3, as DNA: TGTGCCAGTGGCCTAGGTGTGGGTAACACTGAAGCTTTCTTT. This encodes CASGLGVGNTEAFF.

The chain couples TRBV23-1 to TRBJ1-5; D is uncertain. TRBV23-1 is an open reading frame, and its role is uncertain. V dropped 0 bases and J dropped 5 bases, with 17 bases sitting between them. The CDR3 extends over 17 amino acids. The CDR3 DNA follows: TGCGCCAGCAGTCAATCCCACCTGAGGCGGTATGATCAGCCCCAGCATTTT. Encoded protein: CASSQSHLRRYDQPQHF.